The entry that follows covers one T cell receptor (beta chain) sequence. Its target is unknown. This sample stems from a study of blood T cells in healthy people across ages. The study's findings and limits: Long-lived donors exceeded aged donors in naive CD4+ cells and diversity.

Then a second PCR, running roughly 7 to 11 cycles, was carried out with a sample-barcoded 5' primer and a J-beta primer mix. One entry per CDR3 protein, called by TCRdb with MiXCR from the 5' RACE reads. The table lists 660,000 or so distinct CDR3 sequences, under 70% of them singletons, with 35% to 40% in the top ten. The V gene's germline CDR1 is SQVTM and CDR2 ANQGSEA. V lost 5 bases to trimming and J lost 5 bases; unmatched junction nucleotides: 4. This CDR3 spans 12 amino acids. For every donor, a draw yielded around 10 milliliters of peripheral blood. The TCR was taken from a man in his 60s in good health. J is TRBJ2-3 and V is TRBV29-1; 7 bases map to TRBD1. The specimen sequenced was blood. The CDR3 nucleotides read TGCAGCGTTCGACAGGGAAGAGATACGCAGTATTTT. It codes for CSVRQGRDTQYF.